Listed below are T cell receptor beta chains from one sample, sequenced in a study of cytotoxic CD8 clonotypes in ibrutinib-treated CLL. The table came from immunoSEQ multiplex PCR; TCRdb's copy has only in-frame clones and leaves some out. The sample holds 150,000 to 200,000 clones, around nine tenths seen once. The source material was PBMCs, sampled at disease progression, from a patient treated with ibrutinib. The receptors here all came from a human donor with chronic lymphocytic leukemia. Both conserved end residues are part of each CDR3. The order of the fields is D gene, J gene, V gene, clone size, CDR3 DNA, CDR3 protein. The D gene is left open where the match is weak. Clone size is not always given. Where it is, it says once, few, many or a class for expanded clones.

D: TRBD1; J: TRBJ1-2; V: TRBV30; size: NA; DNA: TGTGCCGGAATATACCGGGACAGGGGTTATGGCTACACCTTC; CDR3: CAGIYRDRGYGYTF
D: TRBD1; J: TRBJ1-2; V: TRBV4-1; size: NA; DNA: TGCGCCAGCAGCCAAGATGGGAAGGGACAGACACTAAGTGGCTACACCTTC; CDR3: CASSQDGKGQTLSGYTF
D: TRBD1; J: TRBJ2-7; V: TRBV11-2; size: NA; DNA: TGTGCCAGCAGCGCAGGGGGACAGGACTACGAGCAGTACTTC; CDR3: CASSAGGQDYEQYF
D: TRBD2; J: TRBJ2-2; V: TRBV12-5; size: once; DNA: TGTGCTAGTGGTTTGGTCGGACTAGCGGGAGGGTACACCGGGGAGCTGTTTTTT; CDR3: CASGLVGLAGGYTGELFF
D: NA; J: TRBJ2-4; V: TRBV15; size: NA; DNA: TGTGCCACCAGCACTGGCGACATTCAGTACTTC; CDR3: CATSTGDIQYF
D: NA; J: TRBJ2-7; V: TRBV5-8; size: NA; DNA: TGTGCCAGCAGCAAGACAGGCTCCTACGAGCAGTACTTC; CDR3: CASSKTGSYEQYF
D: NA; J: TRBJ1-3; V: TRBV18; size: NA; DNA: TGTGCCAGCTCACGGCTGGACAGTGCTGGAAACACCATATATTTT; CDR3: CASSRLDSAGNTIYF
D: NA; J: TRBJ1-3; V: TRBV5-1; size: NA; DNA: TGCGCCAGCAGCTTGGGGCCAGGTGAATACTCTGGAAACACCATATATTTT; CDR3: CASSLGPGEYSGNTIYF
D: NA; J: TRBJ2-7; V: TRBV6-1; size: NA; DNA: TGTGCCAGCAGTGAATTTGCAGGTTCCTACGAGCAGTACTTC; CDR3: CASSEFAGSYEQYF
D: NA; J: TRBJ2-2; V: TRBV5-1; size: NA; DNA: TGCGCCAGCAGCTTGGTTCTCTTGTCCAGACCCACCGGGGAGCTGTTTTTT; CDR3: CASSLVLLSRPTGELFF
D: TRBD1; J: TRBJ2-3; V: TRBV6-6; size: few; DNA: TGTGCCAGCAGAGTTGAAAGGGGGCAGAATACGCAGTATTTT; CDR3: CASRVERGQNTQYF
D: NA; J: TRBJ1-1; V: TRBV11-2; size: NA; DNA: TGTGCCAGCAGCCACCCGGGGGGGGTAAGGAACACTGAAGCTTTCTTT; CDR3: CASSHPGGVRNTEAFF
D: NA; J: TRBJ1-4; V: TRBV6-6; size: NA; DNA: TGTGCCAGCAGTTACTCAGGAGGGGCTGAAAAACTGTTTTTT; CDR3: CASSYSGGAEKLFF
D: NA; J: TRBJ1-2; V: TRBV2; size: NA; DNA: TGTGCCAGCGGGCCCGGGAGCTTCAACACCTTC; CDR3: CASGPGSFNTF
D: NA; J: TRBJ2-7; V: TRBV6-1; size: NA; DNA: TGTGCCAGCAGTGGGCGATCCTACGAGCAGTACTTC; CDR3: CASSGRSYEQYF
D: NA; J: TRBJ2-2; V: TRBV21-1; size: NA; DNA: TGTGCCAGCAGGCTACGCGGGGCCGGGGAGCTGTTTTTT; CDR3: CASRLRGAGELFF
D: NA; J: TRBJ2-1; V: TRBV19; size: NA; DNA: TGTGCCAGTAGTATAGATACTGGCAGGGGATGGGGGTTCTCCTACAATGAGCAGTTCTTC; CDR3: CASSIDTGRGWGFSYNEQFF
D: NA; J: TRBJ2-7; V: TRBV7-6; size: NA; DNA: TGTGCCAGCAGCCCTGGCTCCTACGAGCAGTACTTC; CDR3: CASSPGSYEQYF
D: TRBD2; J: TRBJ2-1; V: TRBV5-4; size: NA; DNA: TGTGCCAGCAGCTTCGGACTAGCGAACTACAATGAGCAGTTCTTC; CDR3: CASSFGLANYNEQFF
D: TRBD2; J: TRBJ2-1; V: TRBV4-1; size: NA; DNA: TGCGCCAGCAGCCAGACGGGGGGGGACGGCCCCTGGGTTGGGCAGTTCTTC; CDR3: CASSQTGGDGPWVGQFF
D: NA; J: TRBJ2-2; V: TRBV7-2; size: NA; DNA: TGTGCCAGCAGGGGGCCAAAGGGGAGCCCCGGGGAGCTGTTTTTT; CDR3: CASRGPKGSPGELFF
D: TRBD1; J: TRBJ1-1; V: TRBV5-6; size: NA; DNA: TGTGCCAGCAGCTTGGACAGGGGGGACCTGAACACTGAAGCTTTCTTT; CDR3: CASSLDRGDLNTEAFF
D: NA; J: TRBJ1-1; V: TRBV7-3; size: NA; DNA: TGTGCCAGCAGCGGGGCCGGGACCTCAAACACTGAAGCTTTCTTT; CDR3: CASSGAGTSNTEAFF
D: TRBD2; J: TRBJ2-7; V: TRBV29-1; size: NA; DNA: TGCAGCGTTGAACTCAGCGGGAGAGGCGCCTACGAGCAGTACTTC; CDR3: CSVELSGRGAYEQYF
D: NA; J: TRBJ1-4; V: TRBV6-5; size: NA; DNA: TGTGCCAGCAGTCCTACCGGGTCCCATGAAAAACTGTTTTTT; CDR3: CASSPTGSHEKLFF
D: NA; J: TRBJ1-5; V: TRBV5-5; size: NA; DNA: TGTGCCAGCAGCTTGTTTACCGGTGACAGCGATCAGCCCCAGCATTTT; CDR3: CASSLFTGDSDQPQHF
D: NA; J: TRBJ2-2; V: TRBV9; size: NA; DNA: TGTGCCAGCAGCGTAGAAACAGCCACCGGGGAGCTGTTTTTT; CDR3: CASSVETATGELFF
D: TRBD1; J: TRBJ1-4; V: TRBV28; size: NA; DNA: TGTGCCAGCAGTCACCAGGAGGGGGCGGTTGAAAAACTGTTTTTT; CDR3: CASSHQEGAVEKLFF